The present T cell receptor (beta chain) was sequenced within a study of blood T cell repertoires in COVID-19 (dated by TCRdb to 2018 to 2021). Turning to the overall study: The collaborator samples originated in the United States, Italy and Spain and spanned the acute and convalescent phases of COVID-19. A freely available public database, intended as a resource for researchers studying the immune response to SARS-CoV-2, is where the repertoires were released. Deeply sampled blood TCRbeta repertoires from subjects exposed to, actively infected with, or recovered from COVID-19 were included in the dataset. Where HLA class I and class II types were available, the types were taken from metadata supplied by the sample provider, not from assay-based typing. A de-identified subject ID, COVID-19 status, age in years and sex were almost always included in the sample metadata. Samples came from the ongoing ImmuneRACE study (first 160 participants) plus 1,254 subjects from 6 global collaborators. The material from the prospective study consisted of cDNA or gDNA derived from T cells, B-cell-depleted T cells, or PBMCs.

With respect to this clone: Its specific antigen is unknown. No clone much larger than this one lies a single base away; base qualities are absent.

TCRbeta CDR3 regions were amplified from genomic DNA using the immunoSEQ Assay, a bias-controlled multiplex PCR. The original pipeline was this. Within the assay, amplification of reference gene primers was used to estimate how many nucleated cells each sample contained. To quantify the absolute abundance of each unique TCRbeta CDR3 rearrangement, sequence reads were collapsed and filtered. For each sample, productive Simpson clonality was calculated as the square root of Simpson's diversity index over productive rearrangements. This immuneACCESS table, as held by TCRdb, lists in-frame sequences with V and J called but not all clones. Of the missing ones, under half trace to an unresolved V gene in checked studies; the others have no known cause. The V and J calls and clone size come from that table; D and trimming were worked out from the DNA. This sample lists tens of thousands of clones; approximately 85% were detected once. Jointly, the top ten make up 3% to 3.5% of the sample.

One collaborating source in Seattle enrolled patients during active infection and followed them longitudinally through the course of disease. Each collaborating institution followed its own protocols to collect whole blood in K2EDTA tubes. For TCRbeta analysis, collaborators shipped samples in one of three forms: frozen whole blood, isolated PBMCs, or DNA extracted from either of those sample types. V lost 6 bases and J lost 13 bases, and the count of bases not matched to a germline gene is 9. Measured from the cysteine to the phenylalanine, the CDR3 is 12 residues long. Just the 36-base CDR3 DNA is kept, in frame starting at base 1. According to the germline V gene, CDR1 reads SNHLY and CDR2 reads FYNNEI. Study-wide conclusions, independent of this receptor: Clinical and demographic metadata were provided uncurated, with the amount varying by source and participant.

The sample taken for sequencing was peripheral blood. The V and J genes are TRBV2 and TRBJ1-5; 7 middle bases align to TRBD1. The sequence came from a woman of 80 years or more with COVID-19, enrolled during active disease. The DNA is TGTGCCAGCAGGGTAGACAGGGAAGGTCAGCATTTT. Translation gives CASRVDREGQHF.